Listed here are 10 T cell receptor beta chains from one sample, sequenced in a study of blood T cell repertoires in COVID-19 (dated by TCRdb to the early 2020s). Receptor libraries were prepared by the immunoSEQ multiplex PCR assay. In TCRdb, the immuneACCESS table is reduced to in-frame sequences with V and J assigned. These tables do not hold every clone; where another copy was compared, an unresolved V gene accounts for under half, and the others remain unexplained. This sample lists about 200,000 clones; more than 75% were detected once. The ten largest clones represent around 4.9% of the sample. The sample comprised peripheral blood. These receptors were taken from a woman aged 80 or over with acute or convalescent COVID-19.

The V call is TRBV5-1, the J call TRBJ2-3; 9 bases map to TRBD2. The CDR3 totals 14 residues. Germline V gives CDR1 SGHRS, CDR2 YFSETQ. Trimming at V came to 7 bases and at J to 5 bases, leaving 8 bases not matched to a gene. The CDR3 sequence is CASGPSGTGDTQYF. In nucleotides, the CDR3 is TGCGCCAGCGGCCCTAGCGGGACCGGAGATACGCAGTATTTT.

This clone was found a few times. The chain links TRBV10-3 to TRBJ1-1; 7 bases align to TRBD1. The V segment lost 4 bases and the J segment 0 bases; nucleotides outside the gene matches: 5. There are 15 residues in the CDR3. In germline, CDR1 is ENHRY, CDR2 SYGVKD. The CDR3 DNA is TGTGCCATCAGTGGTAGACAGGGAGTGAACACTGAAGCTTTCTTT. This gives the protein CAISGRQGVNTEAFF.

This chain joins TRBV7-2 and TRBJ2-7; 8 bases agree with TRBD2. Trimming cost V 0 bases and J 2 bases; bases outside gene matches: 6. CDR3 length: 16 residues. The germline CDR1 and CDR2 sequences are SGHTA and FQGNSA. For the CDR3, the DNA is TGTGCCAGCAGCTTAGCGGCAGCGGGAGTTCCCTACGAGCAGTACTTC. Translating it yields CASSLAAAGVPYEQYF.

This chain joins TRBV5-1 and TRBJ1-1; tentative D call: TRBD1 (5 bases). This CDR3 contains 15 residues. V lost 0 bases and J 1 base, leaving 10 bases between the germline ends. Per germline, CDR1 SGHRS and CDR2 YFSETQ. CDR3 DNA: TGCGCCAGCAGCTTGGCGCGTGACAGGAACACTGAAGCTTTCTTT. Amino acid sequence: CASSLARDRNTEAFF.

The CDR3 DNA sequence: TGTGCCAGCAGCCAATTGCAGGGGGCAACTGAAGCTTTCTTT. Protein product: CASSQLQGATEAFF. The chain links TRBV7-9 to TRBJ1-1; 8 nucleotides match TRBD1. Germline CDR1 SEHNR, CDR2 FQNEAQ (reference sequence). The CDR3 spans 14 residues. The V gene end was trimmed by 5 bases and the J gene end by 5 bases; junction bases not matched to a gene: 7. Full variable domain (remainder filled in from reference TRBV7-9 and TRBJ1-1): DTGVSQNPRHKITKRGQNVTFRCDPISEHNRLYWYRQTLGQGPEFLTYFQNEAQLEKSRLLSDRFSAERPKGSFSTLEIQRTEQGDSAMYLCASSQLQGATEAFFGQGTRLTVV.

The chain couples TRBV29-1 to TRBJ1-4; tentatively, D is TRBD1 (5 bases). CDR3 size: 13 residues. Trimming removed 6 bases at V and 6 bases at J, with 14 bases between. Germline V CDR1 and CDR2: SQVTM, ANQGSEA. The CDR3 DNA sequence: TGCAGCGTCATAGGGGTGATTGATGAAAAACTGTTTTTT. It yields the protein CSVIGVIDEKLFF.

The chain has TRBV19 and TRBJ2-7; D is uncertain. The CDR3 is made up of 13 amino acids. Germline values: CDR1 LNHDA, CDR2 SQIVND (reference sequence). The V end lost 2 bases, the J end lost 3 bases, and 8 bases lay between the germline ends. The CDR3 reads CASSIIVNYEQYF. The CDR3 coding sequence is TGTGCCAGTAGTATAATAGTGAACTACGAGCAGTACTTC.

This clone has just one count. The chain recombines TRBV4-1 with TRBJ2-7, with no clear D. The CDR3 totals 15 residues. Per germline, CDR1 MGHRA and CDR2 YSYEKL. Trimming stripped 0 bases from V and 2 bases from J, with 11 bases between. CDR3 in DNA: TGCGCCAGCAGCCAAGATCGCGGCAGTACCTACGAGCAGTACTTC. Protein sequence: CASSQDRGSTYEQYF.

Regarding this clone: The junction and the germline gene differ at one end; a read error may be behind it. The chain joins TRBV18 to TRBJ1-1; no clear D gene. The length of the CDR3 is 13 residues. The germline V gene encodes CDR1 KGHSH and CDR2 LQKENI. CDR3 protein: CSSSITENTEAFF. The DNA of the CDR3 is TGTTCCAGTTCCATTACAGAGAACACTGAAGCTTTCTTT. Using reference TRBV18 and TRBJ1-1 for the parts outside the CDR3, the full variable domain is NAGVMQNPRHLVRRRGQEARLRCSPMKGHSHVYWYRQLPEEGLKFMVYLQKENIIDESGMPKERFSAEFPKEGPSILRIQQVVRGDSAAYFCSSSITENTEAFFGQGTRLTVV.

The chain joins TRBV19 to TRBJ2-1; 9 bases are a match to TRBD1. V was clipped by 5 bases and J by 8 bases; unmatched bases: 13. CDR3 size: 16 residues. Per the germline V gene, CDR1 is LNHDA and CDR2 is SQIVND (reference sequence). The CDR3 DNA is TGTGCCAGTAGTCTCGGGACAGGGTTGGGAGGCTATGAGCAGTTCTTC. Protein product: CASSLGTGLGGYEQFF.